Below are 28 T cell receptor beta chains sequenced from a single sample in a study of PD-1 blockade in mismatch repair-deficient tumors. Stated time point: identical roughly eleven-day culture without peptide (control). Profiled with immunoSEQ multiplex PCR; TCRdb holds only in-frame clones, not every one. The data hold around 13,000 clones, with 80% to 90% observed a single time. Their cognate antigens are unknown. The starting material was cells cultured in vitro, obtained from a patient treated with pembrolizumab. These receptors came from an adult with mismatch repair-deficient cancer.

Here the CDR3 reads CASSRTAGSYNEQFF. The CDR3 region has the DNA TGTGCCAGCAGCCGGACGGCGGGGTCCTACAATGAGCAGTTCTTC. The chain recombines TRBV7-3 with TRBJ2-1; D possibly corresponds to TRBD2 (6 bases). CDR3 length: 15 amino acids. Germline values: CDR1 SGHTA, CDR2 FQGTGA. The V end lost 5 bases, the J end lost 1 base, and 12 bases lay between the germline ends.

The chain recombines TRBV6-1 with TRBJ2-5, with a possible D match to TRBD1 (5 bases). The germline V gene has CDR1 MNHNS and CDR2 SASEGT. This CDR3 region has 15 residues. Trimming shortened V by 5 bases and J by 7 bases, and 20 bases separated the two germline ends. CDR3 amino acids: CASSSTVATVGTQYF. The CDR3 DNA sequence: TGTGCCAGCAGTTCGACAGTGGCAACGGTTGGGACCCAGTACTTC.

The CDR3 DNA sequence: TGTGCCAGCTCCCAATGGCTCGGAGATATGAACACTGAAGCTTTCTTT. Protein: CASSQWLGDMNTEAFF. The chain carries TRBV18 and TRBJ1-1; D unresolved. Germline-derived CDR1 and CDR2 are KGHSH and LQKENI. With 6 bases removed from V and 0 bases from J, the gap between germline ends came to 17 bases. The CDR3 has 16 residues. Based on the CDR3 plus reference TRBV18 and TRBJ1-1, the full variable domain is NAGVMQNPRHLVRRRGQEARLRCSPMKGHSHVYWYRQLPEEGLKFMVYLQKENIIDESGMPKERFSAEFPKEGPSILRIQQVVRGDSAAYFCASSQWLGDMNTEAFFGQGTRLTVV.

The chain couples TRBV7-9 to TRBJ2-5, with D tentatively TRBD1 or TRBD2 (6 bases each). V lost 4 bases to trimming and J lost 4 bases, with 7 bases between them. The CDR3 length is 12 residues. Per germline, CDR1 SEHNR and CDR2 FQNEAQ (reference sequence). The CDR3: CASSWGAETQYF. CDR3 sequence (DNA): TGTGCCAGCAGCTGGGGGGCAGAGACCCAGTACTTC. Combining the CDR3 with reference TRBV7-9 and TRBJ2-5 gives the whole variable domain DTGVSQNPRHKITKRGQNVTFRCDPISEHNRLYWYRQTLGQGPEFLTYFQNEAQLEKSRLLSDRFSAERPKGSFSTLEIQRTEQGDSAMYLCASSWGAETQYFGPGTRLLVL.

The rearrangement joins TRBV19 to TRBJ2-7; D unclear. Germline loops: CDR1 LNHDA, CDR2 SQIVND (reference sequence). V was pared by 10 bases and J by 2 bases, with 18 bases between. The CDR3 extends over 14 amino acids. CDR3 DNA: TGTGCCACCAAACAGAAGGCGGTAGCCTACGAGCAGTACTTC. It encodes CATKQKAVAYEQYF.

The chain carries TRBV21-1 and TRBJ2-3; the table's D call of TRBD2 was not tested on the DNA. TRBV21-1 is given as a pseudogene. This CDR3 region has 15 residues. CDR3 protein: CASSSRDSLTDTQYF. For the CDR3, the DNA is TGTGCCAGCAGCAGCCGGGACTCCCTCACAGATACGCAGTATTTT.

The chain combines TRBV28 with TRBJ2-1; TRBD2 matches 11 bases. Germline assignment: CDR1 MDHEN and CDR2 SYDVKM. V lost 1 base to trimming and J lost 9 bases; unmatched junction nucleotides: 11. This CDR3 spans 17 amino acids. Here the CDR3 reads CASSLFDLAGGPGEQFF. For the CDR3, the DNA is TGTGCCAGCAGTTTATTCGATTTAGCGGGAGGGCCGGGTGAGCAGTTCTTC.

The genes are TRBV9 and TRBJ2-1; D not resolved. Germline V CDR1 and CDR2: SGDLS, YYNGEE. V lost 3 bases to trimming and J lost 0 bases, with 13 bases between them. The length of the CDR3 is 16 residues. CDR3 protein: CASSDPRIPSYNEQFF. CDR3 bases: TGTGCCAGCAGCGACCCTCGAATACCCTCCTACAATGAGCAGTTCTTC.

The chain uses TRBV13 and TRBJ2-7; TRBD1 or TRBD2 may be the D gene (5 bases each). The CDR3 is 16 amino acids. Germline-derived CDR1 and CDR2 are PRHDT and FYEKMQ (reference sequence). V dropped 4 bases and J dropped 2 bases, with 18 bases sitting between them. The CDR3 DNA is TGTGCCAGCAGCTCAGAGGGGTTAGGGGACCCCTACGAGCAGTACTTC. Residues: CASSSEGLGDPYEQYF.

The V call is TRBV10-1, the J call TRBJ2-1; TRBD1 agrees at 7 bases. The CDR3 spans 17 residues. Germline assignment: CDR1 WNHNN and CDR2 SYGVQD (reference sequence). The J segment lost 0 bases and the V segment lost 4 bases, leaving 9 bases of the junction unmatched. CDR3 sequence: CASSGAIRTGSYNEQFF. As DNA, the CDR3 is TGCGCCAGCAGTGGAGCAATAAGGACAGGCTCCTACAATGAGCAGTTCTTC.

This chain uses TRBV7-3 with TRBJ2-2, with D uncertain. Germline values: CDR1 SGHTA, CDR2 FQGTGA. The V end lost 1 base, the J end lost 3 bases, and 24 bases lay between the germline ends. CDR3 length: 20 residues. The CDR3 protein is CASSLRPDHRGAGYTGELFF. CDR3 sequence (DNA): TGTGCCAGCAGCTTAAGACCTGACCACAGAGGAGCAGGCTACACCGGGGAGCTGTTTTTT.

The CDR3 DNA sequence: TGTGCCAGCAGTTCGGGAGCGTACAATGAGCAGTTCTTC. As protein: CASSSGAYNEQFF. The chain links TRBV28 to TRBJ2-1, with a tentative D call TRBD2 (6 bases). The V gene's germline CDR1 is MDHEN and CDR2 SYDVKM. With 4 bases removed from V and 4 bases from J, the gap between germline ends came to 8 bases. The CDR3 is 13 residues long.

The genes are TRBV28 and TRBJ2-1; no definite D call. V was pared by 6 bases and J by 6 bases, with 12 bases between. The germline CDR1 and CDR2 sequences are MDHEN and SYDVKM. This CDR3 region has 13 residues. The CDR3 here is CASRQDPANEQFF. CDR3 in DNA: TGTGCCAGCAGACAAGACCCAGCCAATGAGCAGTTCTTC.

The chain is built from TRBV7-9 and TRBJ1-5, with D hard to call. Germline CDR1 and CDR2: SEHNR and FQNEAQ (reference sequence). Trimming shortened V by 1 base and J by 4 bases, and 17 bases separated the two germline ends. CDR3 length: 17 residues. CDR3 in amino acids: CASSLGGNTPFNQPQHF. Here the CDR3 DNA reads TGTGCCAGCAGCTTAGGCGGAAATACTCCATTTAATCAGCCCCAGCATTTT.

V gene TRBV5-1 combines with J gene TRBJ2-6; D ambiguous. CDR1 is SGHRS and CDR2 is YFSETQ in the germline V gene. V lost 0 bases to trimming and J lost 0 bases, with 7 bases between them. CDR3 size: 16 residues. As DNA, the CDR3 is TGCGCCAGCAGCTTGGGCGTACACTCTGGGGCCAACGTCCTGACTTTC. It specifies CASSLGVHSGANVLTF.

J is TRBJ2-1 and V is TRBV28; the D call may be TRBD1 or TRBD2 (5 bases each). Germline assignment: CDR1 MDHEN and CDR2 SYDVKM. The CDR3 totals 14 residues. The V gene lost 6 bases and the J gene lost 12 bases, with 21 bases spanning the gap. In DNA, the CDR3 is TGTGCCAGCAGCCCTAGACGGCCGGGACGTGGGCAGTTCTTC. Translation: CASSPRRPGRGQFF.

As to this clone: The germline gene is not matched at one end of the junction; a read error may be the cause. The rearrangement uses TRBV4-3 and TRBJ2-1, with D possibly TRBD2 on 5 matching bases. Germline loops: CDR1 LGHNA, CDR2 YSLEER. The CDR3 is 15 amino acids. DNA of the CDR3: TGCGCCAGCGGCCAACAGCGGAAAACCTACAATGAGCAGTTCTTC. Its protein product is CASGQQRKTYNEQFF.

The V gene is TRBV9, the J gene TRBJ2-7, with TRBD1 matching 9 bases. Germline values: CDR1 SGDLS, CDR2 YYNGEE. The V gene end was trimmed by 3 bases and the J gene end by 5 bases; junction bases not matched to a gene: 6. This CDR3 has 14 residues. The CDR3: CASSGGTGINEQYF. Here the CDR3 DNA reads TGTGCCAGCAGCGGCGGGACAGGGATCAACGAGCAGTACTTC.

The chain employs TRBV4-2 and TRBJ2-3; D may be TRBD2 (5 bases). Germline CDR1 is LGHNA and CDR2 is YNFKEQ. Between the trimmed V and J ends, which lost 0 bases and 1 base, there was a span of 14 bases. The CDR3 is 17 amino acids. The CDR3 spells CASSQDHGERRTDTQYF. The CDR3 bases are TGTGCCAGCAGCCAAGATCATGGGGAGCGCCGCACAGATACGCAGTATTTT.

V usage is TRBV6-4 and J usage is TRBJ1-2; no definite D call. The V gene lost 10 bases and the J gene lost 5 bases, with 14 bases spanning the gap. The CDR3 consists of 12 residues. Germline-derived CDR1 and CDR2 are MRHNA and SNTAGT. The CDR3 coding sequence is TGTGCCAACCTCCTTCGTGCTTATGGCTACACCTTC. The encoded protein is CANLLRAYGYTF.

The chain carries TRBV27 and TRBJ2-1; 8 positions agree with TRBD1. The V gene's germline CDR1 is MNHEY and CDR2 SMNVEV (reference sequence). This CDR3 is 14 amino acids long. The ends lost 10 bases at V and 4 bases at J; junction bases unmatched: 9. CDR3 residues: CATPTGDRYNEQFF. CDR3 nucleotides: TGTGCCACCCCGACAGGGGATAGGTACAATGAGCAGTTCTTC.

The chain couples TRBV5-1 to TRBJ1-1, with D possibly matching TRBD1 (5 bases). The CDR3 contains 14 residues. Germline V lookup: CDR1 SGHRS, CDR2 YFSETQ. V was pared by 4 bases and J by 0 bases, with 10 bases between. In DNA form, the CDR3 reads TGCGCCAGCAGCGGGGAGGGACTGAACACTGAAGCTTTCTTT. This codes for CASSGEGLNTEAFF.

The J gene is TRBJ2-6, the V gene TRBV27, with TRBD1 matching over 7 bases. Germline values: CDR1 MNHEY, CDR2 SMNVEV (reference sequence). V shed 5 bases, J shed 0 bases, and the junction held 10 bases outside the gene matches. The CDR3 totals 18 residues. The CDR3, as DNA: TGTGCCAGCAGTGCCCTACAGGGGCGAAGCTCTGGGGCCAACGTCCTGACTTTC. This encodes CASSALQGRSSGANVLTF.

The rearrangement joins TRBV28 to TRBJ2-5; 7 bases align to TRBD1. The germline CDR1 and CDR2 sequences are MDHEN and SYDVKM. V trimming: 2 bases; J trimming: 7 bases; junction bases outside the gene matches: 13. The CDR3 covers 16 residues. The CDR3 protein is CASSLEGQSYRGTQYF. The CDR3 coding sequence is TGTGCCAGCAGTTTAGAGGGACAGTCATACCGGGGGACCCAGTACTTC.

The V gene is TRBV27, the J gene TRBJ2-1; no definite D call. CDR1 and CDR2 (germline): MNHEY, SMNVEV (reference sequence). The CDR3 consists of 15 residues. The V end lost 3 bases, the J end lost 9 bases, and 18 bases lay between the germline ends. CDR3 in amino acids: CASSLSWFSSGEQFF. The CDR3 region has the DNA TGTGCCAGCAGTTTGAGTTGGTTCTCCTCCGGTGAGCAGTTCTTC.

The V and J genes are TRBV7-6 and TRBJ2-2, with 8 bases that match TRBD1. The germline gives CDR1 SGHVS, CDR2 FNYEAQ. The length of the CDR3 is 15 residues. V trimming: 5 bases; J trimming: 2 bases; junction bases outside the gene matches: 4. The CDR3 sequence is CASSPTGANTGELFF. CDR3 nucleotide sequence: TGTGCCAGCAGCCCGACAGGGGCAAACACCGGGGAGCTGTTTTTT.

The sample holds a few counts of this clone. This chain links TRBV4-1 with TRBJ1-1, with 8 bases aligning to TRBD1. V shed 2 bases and J 7 bases; nucleotides not matched to a gene: 3. Germline-derived CDR1 and CDR2 are MGHRA and YSYEKL. CDR3 size: 13 residues. The CDR3 here is CASSQYDRGEAFF. The DNA of the CDR3 is TGCGCCAGCAGCCAATACGACAGGGGTGAAGCTTTCTTT.

The chain combines TRBV2 with TRBJ1-3; D gene unclear. The CDR3 spans 14 residues. V shed 4 bases and J shed 2 bases, with 9 bases lying between them. CDR1 is SNHLY, CDR2 FYNNEI, per germline. The CDR3 DNA reads as TGTGCCAGCAGTGTCCGTAGTACTGGAAACACCATATATTTT. Amino acid sequence: CASSVRSTGNTIYF.